The 23 T cell receptor beta chains below were found in one sample sequenced in a study of shared clonotypes between healthy human individuals. Sequenced by immunoSEQ multiplex PCR; TCRdb stores in-frame clones only, minus some. Counted here are around 2,000,000 clones, over 85% occurring once; the ten biggest clones make up 0.1% to 0.15%. The source material was naive CD4+ T cells sorted from blood. Regarding subset: CD45RA+ positively selected. These receptor sequences come from a man aged 18 to 29 in good health.

The V gene is TRBV30, the J gene TRBJ1-2; no firm D call. V was trimmed by 2 bases and J by 7 bases, leaving 5 bases between them. The germline V gene has CDR1 GTSNPN and CDR2 SVGIG (reference sequence). The CDR3 spans 10 residues. This CDR3 is CAWSKGGYTF. CDR3 nucleotides: TGTGCCTGGAGTAAAGGTGGCTACACCTTC.

A word on this clone: This same CDR3 is encoded by further DNA sequences in the sample. For the CDR3, the DNA is TGCGCCAGCAGCTTACAGGGGGCTCAAGAGACCCAGTACTTC. Residues: CASSLQGAQETQYF. J is TRBJ2-5 and V is TRBV5-1; 9 bases map to TRBD1. Germline V gene lookup returns CDR1 SGHRS and CDR2 YFSETQ. The CDR3 spans 14 residues. Trimming removed 2 bases from V and 2 bases from J; junction bases left unmatched: 1.

The CDR3 region has the DNA TGTGCCAGCAGTGAACGGACTATCCGGAATGAGCAGTTCTTC. It translates to CASSERTIRNEQFF. The V call is TRBV2, the J call TRBJ2-1; a weak D match, TRBD2 (6 bases). V was pared by 2 bases and J by 7 bases, with 12 bases between. The CDR3 runs to 14 residues. CDR1 and CDR2 (germline): SNHLY, FYNNEI.

The V gene is TRBV7-9, the J gene TRBJ2-7; a weak D match, TRBD1 (5 bases). The germline V and J ends were trimmed by 4 bases and 4 bases, with 11 bases remaining between them. The CDR3 loop spans 13 amino acids. CDR1 is SEHNR, CDR2 FQNEAQ, per germline (reference sequence). The CDR3 DNA sequence: TGTGCCAGCAGCTCAGGACATTTTTACGAGCAGTACTTC. This translates into CASSSGHFYEQYF.

The chain recombines TRBV7-2 with TRBJ2-1; 10 bases agree with TRBD2. The J segment lost 6 bases and the V segment lost 3 bases, leaving 5 bases of the junction unmatched. CDR3 length: 15 residues. Germline CDR1 and CDR2: SGHTA and FQGNSA. CDR3 nucleotide sequence: TGTGCCAGCAGCTTTAGCGGGGGGCCTATCAATGAGCAGTTCTTC. Residues: CASSFSGGPINEQFF.

As concerns this clone: This may be a read error, as it is one base from a much larger clone. The sample carries other DNA sequences with the same CDR3. The chain joins TRBV18 to TRBJ2-5; D is uncertain. Per the germline V gene, CDR1 is KGHSH and CDR2 is LQKENI. This CDR3 comprises 13 residues. The germline V and J ends were trimmed by 3 bases and 1 base, with 6 bases remaining between them. This CDR3 reads CASSPLFQETQYF. In DNA form, the CDR3 reads TGTGCCAGCTCACCCCTGTTCCAAGAGACCCAGTACTTC.

V gene TRBV9 combines with J gene TRBJ2-7; 8 nucleotides align to TRBD2. From germline, CDR1 is SGDLS and CDR2 YYNGEE. The CDR3 is 14 amino acids. Trimming at V came to 3 bases and at J to 6 bases, leaving 8 bases not matched to a gene. Here the CDR3 reads CASSASGLVSEQYF. The CDR3 nucleotides read TGTGCCAGCAGCGCCTCGGGACTAGTTAGCGAGCAGTACTTC. The complete variable domain, with remaining parts taken from reference TRBV9 and TRBJ2-7, reads DSGVTQTPKHLITATGQRVTLRCSPRSGDLSVYWYQQSLDQGLQFLIQYYNGEERAKGNILERFSAQQFPDLHSELNLSSLELGDSALYFCASSASGLVSEQYFGPGTRLTVT.

The V call is TRBV28, the J call TRBJ1-4; 7 nucleotides match TRBD1. V shed 5 bases and J 0 bases; nucleotides not matched to a gene: 6. Germline CDR1 and CDR2: MDHEN and SYDVKM. CDR3 length: 16 residues. CDR3 nucleotide sequence: TGTGCCAGCAGTCCCGACAGGGCCACAACTAATGAAAAACTGTTTTTT. It translates to CASSPDRATTNEKLFF.

This chain connects TRBV7-8 to TRBJ1-5; the match to TRBD1 covers 10 bases. Germline assignment: CDR1 SGHVS and CDR2 FQNEAQ. V shed 1 base, J shed 6 bases, and the junction held 3 bases outside the gene matches. This CDR3 spans 15 amino acids. As DNA, the CDR3 is TGTGCCAGCAGCTTAGGGGACAGGGGTACTCAGCCCCAGCATTTT. This gives the protein CASSLGDRGTQPQHF. The entire variable domain, with the rest obtained from reference TRBV7-8 and TRBJ1-5, is as follows: GAGVSQSPRYKVAKRGQDVALRCDPISGHVSLFWYQQALGQGPEFLTYFQNEAQLDKSGLPSDRFFAERPEGSVSTLKIQRTQQEDSAVYLCASSLGDRGTQPQHFGDGTRLSIL.

This chain uses TRBV6-6 with TRBJ1-5, with 8 bases fitting TRBD1. The CDR3 consists of 14 residues. Germline V CDR1 and CDR2: MNHNY, SVGAGI (reference sequence). J lost 5 bases, V lost 0 bases, and 0 bases had no gene match. CDR3 nucleotide sequence: TGTGCCAGCAGTTACTCACAGGGGGATCAGCCCCAGCATTTT. Its translation: CASSYSQGDQPQHF.

This clone was counted once. V is TRBV1 and J is TRBJ2-5; the table's TRBD2 call for D was not verified on the DNA. TRBV1 is reported as a pseudogene. CDR3 length: 18 amino acids. CDR3 bases: TGCACCAGCAGCCCCGTGATCGGGACTAGCGGGGCTGGAGAGACCCAGTACTTC. Amino acid sequence: CTSSPVIGTSGAGETQYF.

The chain employs TRBV7-2 and TRBJ1-3; a weak D match, TRBD1 (6 bases). Per the germline V gene, CDR1 is SGHTA and CDR2 is FQGNSA. The V and J ends lost 4 bases and 2 bases respectively, with 9 bases between them. The CDR3 runs to 14 residues. The CDR3 DNA is TGTGCCAGCAGCTCAGGGGAGACTGGAAACACCATATATTTT. This gives the protein CASSSGETGNTIYF.

The sample holds many counts of this clone. Other nucleotide sequences in the sample specify the same CDR3. The rearrangement links TRBV30 to TRBJ1-6, with D unresolved. Germline values: CDR1 GTSNPN, CDR2 SVGIG (reference sequence). V gave up 0 bases and J gave up 11 bases, with 11 bases separating them. The CDR3 runs 13 residues. Here the CDR3 reads CAWSVHERPPLHF. Here the CDR3 DNA reads TGTGCCTGGAGTGTACACGAGAGGCCACCCCTCCACTTT.

In this sample, this clone turned up a few times. Distinct nucleotide sequences in the sample also encode this CDR3. This sequence joins TRBV2 and TRBJ2-7; D is undetermined. The V gene lost 3 bases and the J gene lost 3 bases, with 3 bases spanning the gap. The CDR3 is 11 amino acids. The germline V gene encodes CDR1 SNHLY and CDR2 FYNNEI. CDR3 coding DNA: TGTGCCAGCAGTGACAGCTACGAGCAGTACTTC. Translating gives CASSDSYEQYF.

This rearrangement joins TRBV4-1 to TRBJ2-7; 10 bases are shared with TRBD1. Germline-derived CDR1 and CDR2 are MGHRA and YSYEKL. V lost 5 bases and J lost 5; bases outside the gene matches: 9. The CDR3 is 15 residues long. The CDR3 region has the DNA TGCGCCAGCAGCTACAACCGGGACAGGGGCCACGAGCAGTACTTC. As protein: CASSYNRDRGHEQYF.

The gene calls are TRBV10-3 and TRBJ2-1; 12 nucleotides agree with TRBD2. The V segment lost 8 bases and the J segment 4 bases; nucleotides outside the gene matches: 9. This CDR3 comprises 16 residues. CDR1 is ENHRY, CDR2 SYGVKD, per germline. CDR3 sequence reads: CAIGSSGGALYNEQFF. The DNA for the CDR3 is TGTGCCATCGGCTCTAGCGGGGGGGCCCTGTACAATGAGCAGTTCTTC.

The V call is TRBV5-6, the J call TRBJ1-4; D perhaps matches TRBD1 (5 bases). CDR3 length: 13 amino acids. V was clipped by 0 bases and J by 6 bases, with 6 bases between them. Germline CDR1 and CDR2: SGHDT and YYEEEE. CDR3 loop: CASSLGQHEKLFF. The CDR3, as DNA: TGTGCCAGCAGCTTGGGACAGCATGAAAAACTGTTTTTT.

This chain uses TRBV25-1 with TRBJ2-1; the D gene is possibly TRBD2 (5 bases). The CDR3 runs 15 residues. Germline values: CDR1 MGHDK, CDR2 SYGVNS. The V end was cut by 2 bases, the J end by 3 bases, with 11 bases between. The CDR3, as DNA: TGTGCCAGCAGTGAACTCGGACGGGACTACAATGAGCAGTTCTTC. Translating it yields CASSELGRDYNEQFF.

This sequence joins TRBV28 and TRBJ1-2; D may be TRBD1 (5 bases). V was cut by 4 bases and J by 7 bases, with 19 bases left in between. CDR1 is MDHEN and CDR2 is SYDVKM in the germline V gene. CDR3 length equals 15 residues. CDR3 amino acids: CASSSFDSNVSGYTF. The CDR3 nucleotides read TGTGCCAGCAGTTCCTTCGACAGTAACGTTAGTGGCTACACCTTC.

This clone occurred once. CDR3 region: CASSSEGGKNTEAFF. DNA for the CDR3: TGTGCCAGCAGCTCCGAGGGGGGCAAAAACACTGAAGCTTTCTTT. The chain joins TRBV11-2 to TRBJ1-1; tentative D call: TRBD1 (6 bases). The CDR3 sequence is 15 residues long. V was trimmed by 4 bases and J by 2 bases, leaving 14 bases between them. In germline, CDR1 is SGHAT, CDR2 FQNNGV.

The rearrangement links TRBV28 to TRBJ2-7; TRBD2 matches at 7 bases. The CDR3 spans 19 residues. Germline V gene sequence: CDR1 MDHEN, CDR2 SYDVKM. V shed 5 bases, J shed 3 bases, and the junction held 22 bases outside the gene matches. CDR3 in amino acids: CASSQNPTSSGRVFYEQYF. The CDR3, as DNA: TGTGCCAGCAGTCAAAATCCCACTTCTAGCGGAAGAGTATTCTACGAGCAGTACTTC.

The gene calls are TRBV15 and TRBJ2-3, with a tentative D call TRBD1 (6 bases). With 4 bases removed from V and 3 bases from J, the gap between germline ends came to 17 bases. The length of the CDR3 is 16 residues. Germline V gives CDR1 LNHNV, CDR2 YYDKDF (reference sequence). CDR3 amino acids: CATSTNRAGWTDTQYF. CDR3 in DNA: TGTGCCACCAGCACAAACAGGGCCGGGTGGACAGATACGCAGTATTTT.

This rearrangement joins TRBV5-8 to TRBJ2-5; TRBD2 might be the D (7 bases). Germline CDR1 and CDR2: SGHTS and YDEGEE. V was clipped by 4 bases and J by 5 bases, with 12 bases between them. The length of the CDR3 is 13 residues. CDR3 amino acids: CASSGGGPETQYF. The CDR3 DNA reads TGTGCCAGCAGCGGGGGGGGCCCCGAGACCCAGTACTTC.